This entry is about one TCR beta chain. Data came from immunoSEQ multiplex PCR; TCRdb stores just in-frame clones and leaves some out. Of some 220,000 clones listed, around 86% are singletons. The CDR3 contains 13 residues. Germline V lookup: CDR1 MDHEN, CDR2 SYDVKM. Trimming left V 10 bases short and J 7 bases short, with 19 bases between. The data stem from a study of blood T cell repertoires in COVID-19. The sequenced material came from peripheral blood. The sequence derives from a woman aged 65 to 85 with COVID-19, enrolled during active disease. The gene calls are TRBV28 and TRBJ1-1; no reliable D call. This CDR3 reads CATLGGKQLEAFF. The CDR3 DNA reads TGTGCCACCCTGGGAGGTAAGCAGCTTGAAGCTTTCTTT.